These 11 T cell receptor beta chains originate from one sample sequenced in a study of blood T cell repertoires in COVID-19 (dated by TCRdb to about 2020). The method was the immunoSEQ multiplex PCR assay. The table comes from immuneACCESS by way of TCRdb, which keeps in-frame sequences with V and J called. Part of the clones is missing from these tables; in studies checked, under half for an unresolved V gene and the rest for unknown reasons. In this sample the table shows around 480,000 clones, around 88% of which occur a single time. The top ten clonotypes cover 10% to 15% of the sample. The sequencing input was peripheral blood. All receptors come from a woman between 45 and 60 years old with COVID-19, enrolled during active disease.

V is TRBV4-1 and J is TRBJ2-3, with 7 nucleotides matching TRBD2. Germline-derived CDR1 and CDR2 are MGHRA and YSYEKL. The ends lost 1 base at V and 2 bases at J; junction bases unmatched: 6. The CDR3 is 16 residues long. CDR3 sequence: CASSQGAAGLTDTQYF. CDR3 in DNA: TGCGCCAGCAGCCAAGGGGCAGCGGGGCTCACAGATACGCAGTATTTT.

This chain connects TRBV29-1 to TRBJ1-2; D remains ambiguous. From germline, CDR1 is SQVTM and CDR2 ANQGSEA. V lost 1 base and J lost 3, with 6 bases in between. The CDR3 sequence is 12 residues long. The CDR3 protein is CSVEAVDYGYTF. CDR3 DNA: TGCAGCGTTGAAGCGGTGGACTATGGCTACACCTTC.

This clone was observed once. V is TRBV28 and J is TRBJ1-6; D might be TRBD1 (5 bases). Germline values: CDR1 MDHEN, CDR2 SYDVKM. CDR3 length: 15 residues. The germline V and J ends were trimmed by 7 bases and 10 bases, with 20 bases remaining between them. The CDR3 DNA reads as TGTGCCAGCATTTCCCGACTCAGGGTGAGATCACCCCTCCACTTT. It specifies CASISRLRVRSPLHF.

The chain couples TRBV3-1 (or the pseudogene TRBV3-2) to TRBJ1-1; 7 bases map to TRBD1. Unmatched junction bases numbered 7, after V lost 4 bases and J lost 5 bases. The CDR3 extends over 14 amino acids. CDR1 and CDR2 from the germline V gene are LGHDT and YNNKEL (reference sequence). Written as DNA, the CDR3 is TGTGCCAGCAGCCTGACAGGGTCTGGGACTGAAGCTTTCTTT. It codes for CASSLTGSGTEAFF.

J is TRBJ2-7 and V is TRBV30; a weak D match, TRBD2 (7 bases). CDR1 is GTSNPN, CDR2 SVGIG, per germline (reference sequence). The V end was cut by 5 bases, the J end by 5 bases, with 19 bases between. This CDR3 contains 14 residues. The CDR3 is CAWDLGGAVHEQYF. The DNA of the CDR3 is TGTGCCTGGGATTTAGGGGGGGCGGTTCACGAGCAGTACTTC.

The J gene is TRBJ1-5, the V gene TRBV6-1; the D gene is possibly TRBD1 (5 bases). With 7 bases removed from V and 0 bases from J, the gap between germline ends came to 7 bases. Germline V gene lookup returns CDR1 MNHNS and CDR2 SASEGT. The CDR3 length is 13 residues. The CDR3 DNA reads as TGTGCCAGCATCCAGGGTAGCAATCAGCCCCAGCATTTT. This gives the protein CASIQGSNQPQHF.

CDR3 nucleotide sequence: TGTGCCAGCAGCCTTCGGAGGGGGCTGGATGGCTACACCTTC. The encoded protein is CASSLRRGLDGYTF. This rearrangement joins TRBV7-2 to TRBJ1-2, with 7 positions matching TRBD1. V trimming: 5 bases; J trimming: 6 bases; junction bases outside the gene matches: 9. The germline V gene encodes CDR1 SGHTA and CDR2 FQGNSA. The CDR3 has 14 amino acids.

The rearrangement uses TRBV24-1 and TRBJ2-2; TRBD2 might be the D (6 bases). Germline-derived CDR1 and CDR2 are KGHDR and SFDVKD. The CDR3 is 14 amino acids. V was pared by 4 bases and J by 4 bases, with 9 bases between. This CDR3 is CATSEDYSTGELFF. The CDR3 region has the DNA TGTGCCACCAGTGAGGACTACTCCACCGGGGAGCTGTTTTTT.

This clone was picked up one time. The chain links TRBV11-2 to TRBJ1-3, with D hard to call. The V gene's germline CDR1 is SGHAT and CDR2 FQNNGV. The CDR3 sequence is 12 residues long. The V gene lost 3 bases and the J gene lost 5 bases, with 5 bases spanning the gap. The CDR3 nucleotides read TGTGCCAGCAGCTTGAGCAGAAACACCATATATTTT. It translates to CASSLSRNTIYF.

J is TRBJ1-2 and V is TRBV7-9; D is undetermined. Germline V gene sequence: CDR1 SEHNR, CDR2 FQNEAQ (reference sequence). CDR3 length: 15 residues. Between the trimmed V and J ends, which lost 2 bases and 7 bases, there was a span of 17 bases. CDR3: CASSLLALSSGGYTF. The CDR3 coding sequence is TGTGCCAGCAGCTTATTAGCTCTTAGTTCCGGTGGCTACACCTTC.

The chain carries TRBV19 and TRBJ1-2; D is perhaps TRBD1 (5 bases). V gave up 7 bases and J gave up 4 bases, with 19 bases separating them. The germline CDR1 and CDR2 sequences are LNHDA and SQIVND (reference sequence). The CDR3 covers 15 residues. Written as DNA, the CDR3 is TGTGCCAGTAATCCTAGCGGGGGGGTCCCCTATGGCTACACCTTC. Translated, it gives CASNPSGGVPYGYTF.